What follows is one T cell receptor (beta chain) and its context. V lost 3 bases to trimming and J lost 14 bases, with 22 bases between them. This CDR3 spans 14 amino acids. CDR1 SGHTA and CDR2 FQGTGA come from the germline V gene. These data come from a study of blood T cell repertoires in COVID-19. The wider study: Samples taken during acute and convalescent COVID-19 were collected in the United States, Italy and Spain.

Original analysis: Reference gene primer amplification gave nucleated cell count estimates. The table came from immunoSEQ multiplex PCR; TCRdb's copy has only in-frame clones and leaves some out. D and trimming were read from the DNA, whereas the V and J calls and clone size are those reported in that table. The table records 65,000 to 85,000 clones, 89% of them present only once. This TCR came from a man in his fifties or sixties with active COVID-19. Specimen: peripheral blood. The chain carries TRBV7-3 and TRBJ1-2, with a tentative D call TRBD1 (5 bases). In DNA, the CDR3 is TGTGCCAGCAGCTTTACCGCCGGGACGGAGGGATTGACCTTC. Amino acid sequence: CASSFTAGTEGLTF. The variable domain in full, completed from reference TRBV7-3 and TRBJ1-2, reads GAGVSQTPSNKVTEKGKYVELRCDPISGHTALYWYRQSLGQGPEFLIYFQGTGAADDSGLPNDRFFAVRPEGSVSTLKIQRTERGDSAVYLCASSFTAGTEGLTFGSGTRLTVV.